These T cell receptor beta chains were read from a single sample in a study of T cells in Graves' hyperthyroidism and ophthalmopathy. TCRdb re-analysed the multiplex PCR reads in MiXCR, keeping a single row per CDR3 protein. In the table there are 500,000 to 550,000 distinct CDR3 sequences, around 21% of which are singletons. Material for sequencing was blood. The receptors were sampled from a man aged 18 to 35 with Graves' hyperthyroidism. CDR3s include the opening cysteine and the closing phenylalanine or tryptophan. The order of the fields is V gene, clone size, J gene, D gene, CDR3 protein, CDR3 DNA. The D gene is left open where the match is weak. Clone size, where shown, is once, few, many, or a class for clones that have expanded.

TRBV6-5,.,TRBJ1-1,.,CASSYSAYTEAFF,TGTGCCAGCAGTTACTCGGCCTATACTGAAGCTTTCTTT
TRBV12-3/TRBV12-4,.,TRBJ1-1,.,CASSPAGKLNTEAFF,TGTGCCAGCAGCCCCGCCGGCAAACTGAACACTGAAGCTTTCTTT
TRBV6-1,many,TRBJ2-7,TRBD1,CASRRTGPNEQYF,TGTGCCAGCAGACGGACAGGGCCCAACGAGCAGTACTTC
TRBV27,many,TRBJ1-1,.,CASRGRLNTEAFF,TGTGCCAGCAGGGGACGGTTGAACACTGAAGCTTTCTTT
TRBV12-3/TRBV12-4,many,TRBJ2-5,.,CASSHRAGTQYF,TGTGCCAGCAGTCACAGGGCAGGGACCCAGTACTTC
TRBV28,many,TRBJ2-7,TRBD1,CASSDPGQGISYEQYF,TGTGCCAGCAGTGACCCGGGACAGGGGATTTCCTACGAGCAGTACTTC
TRBV28,many,TRBJ1-1,.,CASSATQELTEAFF,TGTGCCAGCAGCGCAACACAGGAGCTCACTGAAGCTTTCTTT
TRBV5-5,many,TRBJ1-1,.,CASSKFTEAFF,TGTGCCAGCAGCAAATTTACTGAAGCTTTCTTT
TRBV12-3/TRBV12-4,.,TRBJ2-5,.,CASSLGLDAETQYF,TGTGCCAGCAGTTTGGGCCTAGATGCAGAGACCCAGTACTTC
TRBV2,.,TRBJ1-2,.,CVARAGSKGGYTF,TGTGTTGCGAGGGCTGGTTCCAAGGGCGGCTACACCTTC
TRBV30,many,TRBJ1-2,.,CAWGASNYGYTF,TGTGCCTGGGGGGCCTCGAACTATGGCTACACCTTC
TRBV6-1,few,TRBJ1-5,.,CASSEVGGGNNQPQHF,TGTGCCAGCAGTGAAGTCGGAGGGGGAAACAATCAGCCCCAGCATTTT
TRBV27,many,TRBJ1-5,.,CASSTQGLGGNQPQHF,TGTGCCAGCAGTACACAGGGACTTGGGGGCAATCAGCCCCAGCATTTT
TRBV6-6,many,TRBJ2-5,TRBD1,CASSRRDRGRLETQYF,TGTGCCAGCAGCCGCCGGGACAGGGGGCGGCTAGAGACCCAGTACTTC
TRBV5-1,.,TRBJ2-2,.,CASSLFLTGELFF,TGCGCCAGCAGCTTGTTCCTCACCGGGGAGCTGTTTTTT
TRBV6-1,many,TRBJ2-2,.,CASRGGADTGELFF,TGTGCCAGCAGGGGGGGAGCCGACACCGGGGAGCTGTTTTTT
TRBV28,.,TRBJ1-1,.,CASSLGWGRLNTEAFF,TGTGCCAGCAGTTTAGGGTGGGGTCGGCTGAACACTGAAGCTTTCTTT
TRBV11-2,.,TRBJ2-5,TRBD2,CASSLVSGGGETQYF,TGTGCCAGCAGCCTAGTAAGCGGGGGGGGAGAGACCCAGTACTTC
TRBV4-1,many,TRBJ2-7,.,CASSQGMGQAYEQYF,TGCGCCAGCAGCCAAGGGATGGGGCAGGCCTACGAGCAGTACTTC
TRBV11-2,.,TRBJ2-2,TRBD1,CASSSRQGGGTGELFF,TGTGCCAGCAGCTCGAGACAGGGGGGCGGCACCGGGGAGCTGTTTTTT
TRBV7-9,.,TRBJ1-2,TRBD1,CASSPGTGRPTF,TGTGCCAGCAGCCCGGGGACAGGGAGGCCCACCTTC
TRBV28,many,TRBJ1-1,.,CASSSGFMNTEAFF,TGTGCCAGCAGTTCAGGGTTTATGAACACTGAAGCTTTCTTT
TRBV5-4,few,TRBJ1-1,.,CASSAGPGVKAEAFF,TGTGCCAGCAGCGCGGGGCCAGGGGTAAAGGCTGAAGCTTTCTTT
TRBV11-2,many,TRBJ1-2,TRBD1,CASSSSDRIYTF,TGTGCCAGCAGCAGCTCGGACAGGATCTACACCTTC
TRBV29-1,many,TRBJ1-1,.,CSVEELNTEAFF,TGCAGCGTTGAAGAGTTGAACACTGAAGCTTTCTTT
TRBV6-1,.,TRBJ1-2,.,CASTSLGGSYGYTF,TGTGCCAGCACCTCTTTAGGAGGATCCTATGGCTACACCTTC
TRBV12-3/TRBV12-4,.,TRBJ1-1,.,CASSPDSPEAFF,TGTGCCAGCAGTCCCGATTCCCCTGAAGCTTTCTTT
TRBV27,.,TRBJ2-7,.,CASSLTAPVGEQYF,TGTGCCAGCAGTTTAACTGCCCCCGTCGGCGAGCAGTACTTC
TRBV4-1,many,TRBJ2-7,.,CASSLRQGSSYEQYF,TGCGCCAGCAGCTTGCGGCAGGGATCCTCCTACGAGCAGTACTTC
TRBV7-6,few,TRBJ2-2,.,CASSLEAGNTGELFF,TGTGCCAGCAGCTTAGAAGCAGGGAACACCGGGGAGCTGTTTTTT
TRBV19,.,TRBJ2-7,TRBD2,CASSTGAGRDEQYF,TGTGCCAGTAGTACGGGAGCGGGGCGAGACGAGCAGTACTTC
TRBV4-1,.,TRBJ2-7,TRBD2,CASSRPTGGRYEQYF,TGCGCCAGCAGCCGCCCCACGGGGGGTCGCTACGAGCAGTACTTC